This paragraph covers one TCR beta chain sequence. This entry belongs to a study of CD8 T cells in Susac syndrome. While CD8+ and CD4+ T cells were isolated negatively, TEMRA cells were enriched by FACS. Random hexamers were used to reverse transcribe the RNA input (about 0.45 to 1 ug). The amplification used immunoSEQ multiplex PCR on TCR beta CDR3; it spanned 54 Vbeta and 13 Jbeta. TCRdb independently ran MiXCR on the immunoSEQ multiplex PCR reads; one entry per CDR3 protein. In the table there are some 160,000 distinct CDR3 sequences, around 96% of which are singletons. CDR3 length: 13 amino acids. In germline, CDR1 is LGHDT, CDR2 YNNKEL (reference sequence). V gave up 1 base and J gave up 6 bases, with 7 bases separating them.

The specimen was CD8+ T cells from PBMCs. The chain is built from TRBV3-1 and TRBJ2-1; D not certain. This sequence was found in a human donor with multiple sclerosis. Written as DNA, the CDR3 is TGTGCCAGCAGCCAAGTCCGGCCCAATGAGCAGTTCTTC. Translated, it gives CASSQVRPNEQFF.